Following are 23 T cell receptor beta chains from one sample sequenced in a study of Ad26.COV2.S vaccination and SARS-CoV-2 variants. The treatment was: around 19 received Ad26.COV2.S at low or high dose, single or two shots; 5 received placebo; per-sample allocation not given. Following the first vaccine or placebo injection, samples were taken on day 63. Using immunoSEQ multiplex PCR, the repertoire was profiled, and TCRdb retains in-frame clones only, with some absent. In the table there are approximately 360,000 clones, 83% of which are singletons. Sequenced here: peripheral blood, sampled in a trial of Ad26.COV2.S vaccine versus placebo. These receptors all come from a person between 18 and 65 years old who received the Ad26.COV2.S COVID-19 vaccine or a placebo.

The chain combines TRBV19 with TRBJ1-1; 10 bases fit TRBD1. The CDR3 is 13 residues long. CDR1 is LNHDA and CDR2 is SQIVND in the germline V gene (reference sequence). V trimming: 10 bases; J trimming: 5 bases; junction bases outside the gene matches: 7. The CDR3 spells CATMTGGWTEAFF. The CDR3, as DNA: TGTGCCACCATGACAGGGGGCTGGACTGAAGCTTTCTTT. Using reference TRBV19 and TRBJ1-1 for the parts outside the CDR3, the full variable domain is DGGITQSPKYLFRKEGQNVTLSCEQNLNHDAMYWYRQDPGQGLRLIYYSQIVNDFQKGDIAEGYSVSREKKESFPLTVTSAQKNPTAFYLCATMTGGWTEAFFGQGTRLTVV.

The J gene is TRBJ2-1, the V gene TRBV18; 10 bases fit TRBD1. From germline, CDR1 is KGHSH and CDR2 LQKENI. V shed 4 bases and J 10 bases; nucleotides not matched to a gene: 4. The CDR3 covers 13 residues. The chain's CDR3 is CASSLGQGTEQFF. DNA for the CDR3: TGTGCCAGCTCACTGGGACAGGGGACGGAGCAGTTCTTC.

The rearrangement joins TRBV5-4 to TRBJ2-3, with TRBD1 identical over 7 bases. Germline V gene sequence: CDR1 SGHNT, CDR2 YYREEE (reference sequence). The trim removed 4 bases at V and 2 bases at J, leaving 10 bases unmatched. The CDR3 length is 16 residues. The CDR3: CASSPPPGQITDTQYF. The DNA for the CDR3 is TGTGCCAGCAGCCCGCCTCCGGGACAGATCACAGATACGCAGTATTTT.

The chain links TRBV5-6 to TRBJ2-7; D uncertain. V gave up 3 bases and J gave up 0 bases, with 7 bases separating them. Germline CDR1 SGHDT, CDR2 YYEEEE. The CDR3 runs to 13 residues. CDR3 in DNA: TGTGCCAGCAGCTGGGCGGTCTCCTACGAGCAGTACTTC. Amino acids: CASSWAVSYEQYF.

This sequence joins TRBV7-9 and TRBJ2-7, with 12 bases lining up with TRBD1. Trimming took 6 bases from V and 4 from J; bases not matched to a gene: 7. This CDR3 has 15 amino acids. Looked up from germline, CDR1 is SEHNR and CDR2 is FQNEAQ (reference sequence). As DNA, the CDR3 is TGTGCCAGCAGTTACGGGGACAGGGGGCAGTACGAGCAGTACTTC. Amino acid sequence: CASSYGDRGQYEQYF.

This clone has only a few counts. The genes are TRBV7-6 and TRBJ1-6; D not certain. This CDR3 spans 17 amino acids. Germline V CDR1 and CDR2: SGHVS, FNYEAQ. V was clipped by 2 bases and J by 4 bases, with 15 bases between them. The CDR3 loop reads CASSLSGRNYYNSPLHF. The CDR3 DNA reads as TGTGCCAGCAGCTTATCTGGGAGGAATTATTATAATTCACCCCTCCACTTT.

A few counts support this clone. The V gene is TRBV5-1, the J gene TRBJ2-6; D is ambiguous. Trimming pared 4 bases from V and 3 bases from J, leaving 11 bases between. Per the germline V gene, CDR1 is SGHRS and CDR2 is YFSETQ. CDR3 length equals 15 residues. The CDR3 coding sequence is TGCGCCAGCAGCCAGCGTGGCGGTGGGGCCAACGTCCTGACTTTC. It translates to CASSQRGGGANVLTF.

This clone was detected only a few times. The V gene is TRBV27, the J gene TRBJ2-3; D may match TRBD1 or TRBD2 (5 bases each). V was pared by 2 bases and J by 2 bases, with 17 bases between. Germline CDR1 is MNHEY and CDR2 is SMNVEV (reference sequence). The CDR3 has 17 amino acids. In nucleotides, the CDR3 is TGTGCCAGCAGTTTAAATCACCAGGGACCAATCACAGATACGCAGTATTTT. Translated, it gives CASSLNHQGPITDTQYF.

This clone was seen just once. The chain carries TRBV5-6 and TRBJ2-7; D unclear. Trimming shortened V by 2 bases and J by 5 bases, and 11 bases separated the two germline ends. The CDR3 is 13 residues long. Germline-derived CDR1 and CDR2 are SGHDT and YYEEEE. DNA for the CDR3: TGTGCCAGCAGCTTCTATCTGACTCACGAGCAGTACTTC. Encoded protein: CASSFYLTHEQYF. Supplemented by reference TRBV5-6 and TRBJ2-7, the full variable domain reads DAGVTQSPTHLIKTRGQQVTLRCSPKSGHDTVSWYQQALGQGPQFIFQYYEEEERQRGNFPDRFSGHQFPNYSSELNVNALLLGDSALYLCASSFYLTHEQYFGPGTRLTVT.

The rearrangement links TRBV5-6 to TRBJ2-5, with 9 bases lining up with TRBD2. V shed 6 bases and J 3 bases; nucleotides not matched to a gene: 9. This CDR3 has 15 amino acids. Germline assignment: CDR1 SGHDT and CDR2 YYEEEE. DNA for the CDR3: TGTGCCAGCAATACCCCGACTAGCGGCAAAGAGACCCAGTACTTC. Its translation: CASNTPTSGKETQYF.

This sequence joins TRBV30 and TRBJ1-1; the D is unclear. Trimming left V 2 bases short and J 11 bases short, with 18 bases between. Germline CDR1 GTSNPN, CDR2 SVGIG (reference sequence). The CDR3 extends over 13 amino acids. CDR3: CAWSRPQALRAFF. The CDR3 DNA reads as TGTGCCTGGAGTCGGCCGCAGGCGCTTAGGGCTTTCTTT.

Only one count was recorded for this clone. This rearrangement joins TRBV7-9 to TRBJ2-5, with 9 bases fitting TRBD2. Germline V gene data show CDR1 as SEHNR and CDR2 as FQNEAQ (reference sequence). With 8 bases clipped from V and 2 bases from J, the junction kept 6 bases outside the gene matches. The CDR3 consists of 14 residues. CDR3 DNA: TGTGCCAGCTTCCGAGCGGGGGGTCAAGAGACCCAGTACTTC. This encodes CASFRAGGQETQYF. The full variable domain, completed using reference TRBV7-9 and TRBJ2-5, is DTGVSQNPRHKITKRGQNVTFRCDPISEHNRLYWYRQTLGQGPEFLTYFQNEAQLEKSRLLSDRFSAERPKGSFSTLEIQRTEQGDSAMYLCASFRAGGQETQYFGPGTRLLVL.

The CDR3 reads CASTLNLGNGYTF. The CDR3 DNA reads as TGTGCCAGCACCCTGAATTTGGGGAATGGCTACACCTTC. The chain couples TRBV7-9 to TRBJ1-2; unclear D gene. This CDR3 has 13 amino acids. V was pared by 7 bases and J by 6 bases, with 15 bases between. Germline loops: CDR1 SEHNR, CDR2 FQNEAQ (reference sequence).

The V and J genes are TRBV6-5 and TRBJ2-1; perhaps TRBD1 as D (6 bases). V was trimmed by 2 bases and J by 2 bases, leaving 10 bases between them. Germline V gene data show CDR1 as MNHEY and CDR2 as SVGAGI. The CDR3 totals 15 residues. The CDR3 loop reads CASSYGGSPYNEQFF. CDR3 DNA: TGTGCCAGCAGTTACGGGGGCTCGCCCTACAATGAGCAGTTCTTC.

The V call is TRBV5-1, the J call TRBJ2-1; either TRBD1 or TRBD2 may fit D (5 bases each). Germline assignment: CDR1 SGHRS and CDR2 YFSETQ. Trimming shortened V by 2 bases and J by 4 bases, and 10 bases separated the two germline ends. CDR3 size: 14 residues. This CDR3 reads CASSLRDHYNEQFF. CDR3 coding DNA: TGCGCCAGCAGCTTACGGGACCATTACAATGAGCAGTTCTTC.

The chain carries TRBV6-6 and TRBJ1-3; perhaps TRBD1 as D (5 bases). Trimming shortened V by 5 bases and J by 2 bases, and 22 bases separated the two germline ends. The CDR3 is made up of 18 amino acids. The V gene's germline CDR1 is MNHNY and CDR2 SVGAGI (reference sequence). CDR3 in amino acids: CASSPGRTNQFPGNTIYF. Written as DNA, the CDR3 is TGTGCCAGCAGTCCGGGACGGACGAACCAGTTCCCTGGAAACACCATATATTTT.

V and J are TRBV19 and TRBJ2-7; no definite D call. Deletions cut 3 bases from V and 2 bases from J, with 8 bases between. The CDR3 extends over 13 amino acids. Germline lookup yields CDR1 LNHDA and CDR2 SQIVND (reference sequence). CDR3 nucleotide sequence: TGTGCCAGTAGTATGAGAGCGACCTACGAGCAGTACTTC. Its translation is CASSMRATYEQYF.

The J gene is TRBJ2-3, the V gene TRBV14; D perhaps matches TRBD1 (6 bases). Per the germline V gene, CDR1 is SGHDN and CDR2 is FVKESK. The CDR3 runs 16 residues. V lost 4 bases to trimming and J lost 4 bases, with 18 bases between them. CDR3 amino acids: CASSLSGAPGADTQYF. In DNA, the CDR3 is TGTGCCAGCAGCCTCTCAGGGGCCCCAGGGGCAGATACGCAGTATTTT. Based on the CDR3 plus reference TRBV14 and TRBJ2-3, the full variable domain is EAGVTQFPSHSVIEKGQTVTLRCDPISGHDNLYWYRRVMGKEIKFLLHFVKESKQDESGMPNNRFLAERTGGTYSTLKVQPAELEDSGVYFCASSLSGAPGADTQYFGPGTRLTVL.

The V gene is TRBV25-1, the J gene TRBJ1-2; D perhaps matches TRBD1 (5 bases). The CDR3 is made up of 15 amino acids. Germline lookup yields CDR1 MGHDK and CDR2 SYGVNS. Trimming cost V 3 bases and J 7 bases, with 18 bases left between them. The CDR3 is CASSDNRQGGSGYTF. The DNA of the CDR3 is TGTGCCAGCAGTGACAATAGGCAGGGAGGGTCTGGCTACACCTTC.

The chain couples TRBV10-2 to TRBJ2-3, with D uncertain. The CDR3 loop spans 18 amino acids. V lost 8 bases and J 2 bases, leaving 26 bases between the germline ends. Germline V gene data show CDR1 as WSHSY and CDR2 as SAAADI. The CDR3 bases are TGCGCCAGCGTAAAGGTGGGATTTCCCGGTCCCTACACAGATACGCAGTATTTT. Residues: CASVKVGFPGPYTDTQYF.

V and J are TRBV12-3 or TRBV12-4 and TRBJ2-2, with D perhaps TRBD1 (7 bases). The CDR3 runs to 13 residues. V gave up 6 bases and J gave up 8 bases, with 13 bases separating them. The CDR3 loop is CASREQGGGELFF. The CDR3 DNA follows: TGTGCCAGCAGGGAGCAGGGGGGTGGGGAGCTGTTTTTT.

This clone was counted a few times. The V call is TRBV19, the J call TRBJ2-7, with D unclear. Trimming took 1 base from V and 6 from J, leaving 7 bases between them. The CDR3 spans 12 residues. Germline CDR1 LNHDA, CDR2 SQIVND (reference sequence). This CDR3 is CASSIGRSEQYF. Here the CDR3 DNA reads TGTGCCAGTAGTATAGGTCGGAGCGAGCAGTACTTC.

This chain uses TRBV16 with TRBJ2-7; TRBD2 matches at 7 bases. This CDR3 region has 14 residues. V gave up 1 base and J gave up 3 bases; unmatched junction bases: 3. CDR1 and CDR2 (germline): KGHSY, FQNENV. CDR3 sequence: CASSQLSSGYEQYF. CDR3 coding DNA: TGTGCCAGCAGCCAATTATCTAGCGGCTACGAGCAGTACTTC.